Shown below are 32 T cell receptor beta chains from a single sample sequenced in a study of blood T cell repertoires in COVID-19. Repertoires were generated with immunoSEQ multiplex PCR, while TCRdb's copy carries only in-frame clones and drops some. The sample gives roughly 200,000 clones, about 90% of which show up once; roughly 0.56% is in the top ten. The sequenced material came from peripheral blood. Source of these receptors: a man aged 50 to 60 with acute or convalescent COVID-19.

The genes are TRBV7-9 and TRBJ1-6; 9 nucleotides align to TRBD1. The CDR3 has 15 residues. From germline, CDR1 is SEHNR and CDR2 FQNEAQ (reference sequence). V lost 7 bases and J lost 7; bases outside the gene matches: 8. This CDR3 reads CASNSRDRANSPLHF. CDR3 nucleotide sequence: TGTGCCAGCAACTCAAGGGACAGGGCAAATTCACCCCTCCACTTT.

V is TRBV12-3 or TRBV12-4 and J is TRBJ2-3; the D is unclear. This CDR3 spans 12 amino acids. Deletions cut 3 bases from V and 5 bases from J, with 6 bases between. DNA for the CDR3: TGTGCCAGCAGTTTTCGTCGAGATACGCAGTATTTT. Amino acids: CASSFRRDTQYF.

This clone was detected only once. The V call is TRBV28, the J call TRBJ1-6; D call uncertain. This CDR3 region has 16 residues. Germline lookup yields CDR1 MDHEN and CDR2 SYDVKM. The V end lost 0 bases, the J end lost 6 bases, and 12 bases lay between the germline ends. The CDR3 sequence: CASSLWPGVGNSPLHF. As DNA, the CDR3 is TGTGCCAGCAGTTTATGGCCCGGGGTGGGTAATTCACCCCTCCACTTT.

The chain couples TRBV27 to TRBJ2-7, with 7 bases aligning to TRBD2. The length of the CDR3 is 14 residues. Germline V gene lookup returns CDR1 MNHEY and CDR2 SMNVEV (reference sequence). The V gene end was trimmed by 8 bases and the J gene end by 5 bases; junction bases not matched to a gene: 12. In nucleotides, the CDR3 is TGTGCCAGCGGTCCTAGGGGAGGGTTCCACGAGCAGTACTTC. Its protein is CASGPRGGFHEQYF.

The chain links TRBV27 to TRBJ1-6, with 8 bases lining up with TRBD1. CDR1 and CDR2 (germline): MNHEY, SMNVEV (reference sequence). CDR3 length: 15 residues. The trim removed 4 bases at V and 3 bases at J, leaving 2 bases unmatched. Here the CDR3 reads CASSSDRGYNSPLHF. CDR3 nucleotide sequence: TGTGCCAGCAGTTCCGACAGGGGCTATAATTCACCCCTCCACTTT.

The chain is built from TRBV19 and TRBJ1-2; D is unclear. Deletions cut 3 bases from V and 6 bases from J, with 11 bases between. This CDR3 is built from 13 residues. The germline V gene has CDR1 LNHDA and CDR2 SQIVND (reference sequence). The CDR3 reads CASSIGTVHGYTF. CDR3 coding DNA: TGTGCCAGTAGTATTGGTACAGTACATGGCTACACCTTC.

The V gene is TRBV7-9, the J gene TRBJ2-2; tentative D call: TRBD1 (6 bases). Germline V gene data show CDR1 as SEHNR and CDR2 as FQNEAQ (reference sequence). The V end was cut by 0 bases, the J end by 1 base, with 12 bases between. CDR3 length: 17 amino acids. The CDR3 loop reads CASSLAGGAWNTGELFF. DNA for the CDR3: TGTGCCAGCAGCTTAGCAGGGGGAGCTTGGAACACCGGGGAGCTGTTTTTT.

The rearrangement joins TRBV2 to TRBJ2-5; 7 nucleotides agree with TRBD2. Germline lookup yields CDR1 SNHLY and CDR2 FYNNEI. The CDR3 has 18 amino acids. V shed 4 bases, J shed 0 bases, and the junction held 14 bases outside the gene matches. The CDR3 loop reads CASSVFLGTKRNQETQYF. The CDR3 coding sequence is TGTGCCAGCAGTGTCTTCCTGGGGACTAAACGTAACCAAGAGACCCAGTACTTC.

This chain uses TRBV3-1 (or the pseudogene TRBV3-2) with TRBJ2-7; a weak D match, TRBD1 (5 bases). There are 13 residues in the CDR3. V dropped 5 bases and J dropped 3 bases, with 11 bases sitting between them. CDR1 and CDR2 from the germline V gene are LGHDT and YNNKEL (reference sequence). CDR3 residues: CASSFRQSYEQYV. The CDR3 DNA follows: TGTGCCAGCAGCTTCAGACAGAGCTACGAGCAGTACGTC.

The V call is TRBV4-2, the J call TRBJ1-2; D is uncertain. The CDR3 runs 13 residues. The ends were cut back, 0 bases at V and 5 bases at J, with 7 bases in the middle. Germline V gene lookup returns CDR1 LGHNA and CDR2 YNFKEQ. CDR3 DNA sequence: TGTGCCAGCAGCCAAGATTCAGAATATGGCTACACCTTC. Translating gives CASSQDSEYGYTF.

The rearrangement uses TRBV28 and TRBJ1-4; 10 nucleotides match TRBD1. Germline CDR1 and CDR2: MDHEN and SYDVKM. This CDR3 is 14 amino acids long. Trimming removed 2 bases from V and 8 bases from J; junction bases left unmatched: 2. CDR3 coding DNA: TGTGCCAGCAGTTTAGGACAGGGGGGCGAAAAACTGTTTTTT. As protein: CASSLGQGGEKLFF. Full variable domain (rest looked up from reference TRBV28 and TRBJ1-4): DVKVTQSSRYLVKRTGEKVFLECVQDMDHENMFWYRQDPGLGLRLIYFSYDVKMKEKGDIPEGYSVSREKKERFSLILESASTNQTSMYLCASSLGQGGEKLFFGSGTQLSVL.

The J gene is TRBJ1-6, the V gene TRBV21-1. TRBV21-1 is a recognized pseudogene. This CDR3 contains 16 residues. The CDR3 is CASGEGGDSYNSPLHF. The CDR3 coding sequence is TGTGCCAGCGGCGAGGGGGGGGACTCCTATAATTCACCCCTCCACTTT.

The J gene is TRBJ2-7, the V gene TRBV27, with TRBD1 as a possible D gene (5 bases). The CDR3 runs to 14 residues. Trimming removed 2 bases from V and 0 bases from J, with 8 bases in between. Germline V CDR1 and CDR2: MNHEY, SMNVEV (reference sequence). This chain's CDR3 is CASSLTGYSYEQYF. The CDR3 nucleotides are TGTGCCAGCAGTTTAACAGGCTACTCCTACGAGCAGTACTTC.

This chain's CDR3 is CAWGGLAGAYNEQFF. In DNA, the CDR3 is TGTGCCTGGGGGGGACTAGCGGGAGCCTACAATGAGCAGTTCTTC. J is TRBJ2-1 and V is TRBV30; 14 nucleotides align to TRBD2. V lost 5 bases, J lost 2 bases, and 2 bases stayed unmatched. CDR1 and CDR2 (germline): GTSNPN, SVGIG (reference sequence). The CDR3 contains 15 residues.

The chain employs TRBV6-4 and TRBJ2-1; D perhaps matches TRBD1 (6 bases). The CDR3 loop spans 13 amino acids. CDR1 is MRHNA and CDR2 is SNTAGT in the germline V gene. Between the trimmed V and J ends, which lost 5 bases and 5 bases, there was a span of 10 bases. The CDR3, as DNA: TGTGCCAGCAGTCGGACAGACAACAATGAGCAGTTCTTC. This translates into CASSRTDNNEQFF.

V gene TRBV6-1 combines with J gene TRBJ2-5, with D possibly being TRBD1 (5 bases). The germline V gene encodes CDR1 MNHNS and CDR2 SASEGT. V shed 4 bases and J shed 4 bases, with 19 bases lying between them. The CDR3 sequence is 16 residues long. Written as DNA, the CDR3 is TGTGCCAGCAGTGCCATCGTTACAGGTTTACTAGAGACCCAGTACTTC. This sequence encodes CASSAIVTGLLETQYF.

The rearrangement joins TRBV5-6 to TRBJ2-2; TRBD1 agrees at 7 bases. There are 15 residues in the CDR3. Germline CDR1 and CDR2: SGHDT and YYEEEE. Unmatched junction bases numbered 3, after V lost 1 base and J lost 3 bases. The CDR3 bases are TGTGCCAGCAGCTTGTACGACAGGGACACCGGGGAGCTGTTTTTT. Protein: CASSLYDRDTGELFF.

The chain carries TRBV28 and TRBJ1-2, with 7 bases matching TRBD1. The CDR3 covers 14 residues. Germline lookup yields CDR1 MDHEN and CDR2 SYDVKM. V was pared by 5 bases and J by 4 bases, with 7 bases of the junction left unmatched. CDR3 DNA sequence: TGTGCCAGCAGTCTAGGGGGCGACCTCTATGGCTACACCTTC. Its protein product is CASSLGGDLYGYTF.

The chain links TRBV10-3 to TRBJ2-7; 10 bases agree with TRBD1. In germline, CDR1 is ENHRY, CDR2 SYGVKD. CDR3 length equals 15 residues. V shed 5 bases, J shed 5 bases, and the junction held 9 bases outside the gene matches. The CDR3 reads CAISKTGTGDNEQYF. The CDR3 DNA is TGTGCCATCAGTAAAACCGGGACAGGGGACAACGAGCAGTACTTC.

The gene calls are TRBV28 and TRBJ2-3; 9 bases line up with TRBD2. V lost 6 bases to trimming and J lost 4 bases; unmatched junction nucleotides: 8. The CDR3 is 15 residues long. The germline CDR1 and CDR2 sequences are MDHEN and SYDVKM. The CDR3 region is CASSQAGGGADTQYF. As DNA, the CDR3 is TGTGCCAGCAGCCAAGCGGGGGGCGGAGCAGATACGCAGTATTTT.

The chain employs TRBV29-1 and TRBJ2-7; 8 nucleotides agree with TRBD2. V lost 4 bases and J lost 2; bases outside the gene matches: 4. CDR1 is SQVTM, CDR2 ANQGSEA, per germline. This CDR3 has 13 amino acids. DNA for the CDR3: TGCAGCGTTGTAACTAGCGGTCCCTACGAGCAGTACTTC. Encoded protein: CSVVTSGPYEQYF.

J is TRBJ2-3 and V is TRBV28; TRBD1 matches at 12 bases. The CDR3 runs 16 residues. Germline V lookup: CDR1 MDHEN, CDR2 SYDVKM. The V segment lost 5 bases and the J segment 6 bases; nucleotides outside the gene matches: 9. CDR3 DNA: TGTGCCAGCAGTGGACCGGGACAGGGGGCGGGGGATACGCAGTATTTT. Amino acids: CASSGPGQGAGDTQYF. The entire variable domain, with the rest obtained from reference TRBV28 and TRBJ2-3, is as follows: DVKVTQSSRYLVKRTGEKVFLECVQDMDHENMFWYRQDPGLGLRLIYFSYDVKMKEKGDIPEGYSVSREKKERFSLILESASTNQTSMYLCASSGPGQGAGDTQYFGPGTRLTVL.

The V gene is TRBV5-1, the J gene TRBJ1-1, with 9 bases aligning to TRBD1. Germline CDR1 is SGHRS and CDR2 is YFSETQ. The ends lost 0 bases at V and 4 bases at J; junction bases unmatched: 10. This CDR3 has 17 residues. The CDR3 DNA follows: TGCGCCAGCAGCTTGGCCGGGACAGGGAGATTGGGCACTGAAGCTTTCTTT. The encoded protein is CASSLAGTGRLGTEAFF. Using reference TRBV5-1 and TRBJ1-1 for the parts outside the CDR3, the full variable domain is KAGVTQTPRYLIKTRGQQVTLSCSPISGHRSVSWYQQTPGQGLQFLFEYFSETQRNKGNFPGRFSGRQFSNSRSEMNVSTLELGDSALYLCASSLAGTGRLGTEAFFGQGTRLTVV.

The CDR3 coding sequence is TGTGCCAGCAGCCGGGGGGGGACCTACGAGCAGTACGTC. Protein sequence: CASSRGGTYEQYV. The gene calls are TRBV7-9 and TRBJ2-7, with TRBD2 identical over 8 bases. Germline CDR1 SEHNR, CDR2 FQNEAQ (reference sequence). The CDR3 extends over 13 amino acids. The junction had 2 bases not matched to a gene; V was cut back by 5 bases and J by 2 bases.

The chain links TRBV5-6 to TRBJ1-1; D possibly corresponds to TRBD1 (5 bases). Deletions cut 2 bases from V and 0 bases from J, with 8 bases between. Germline CDR1 is SGHDT and CDR2 is YYEEEE. This CDR3 contains 14 residues. CDR3 nucleotide sequence: TGTGCCAGCAGCTTATGGGGCCTGAACACTGAAGCTTTCTTT. This codes for CASSLWGLNTEAFF.

The chain carries TRBV2 and TRBJ1-5; 7 bases map to TRBD1. Per germline, CDR1 SNHLY and CDR2 FYNNEI. V shed 7 bases and J 0 bases; nucleotides not matched to a gene: 6. The CDR3 is 15 amino acids. CDR3 amino acids: CASTTTGFSNQPQHF. The CDR3 bases are TGTGCCAGCACTACGACAGGGTTTAGCAATCAGCCCCAGCATTTT.

The chain carries TRBV6-2 or TRBV6-3 and TRBJ2-2, with a tentative D call TRBD2 (7 bases). There are 18 residues in the CDR3. The germline gives CDR1 MNHEY, CDR2 SVGEGT. Trimming shortened V by 2 bases and J by 13 bases, and 29 bases separated the two germline ends. CDR3 in amino acids: CASSYIPGGQKNTVVLFF. Written as DNA, the CDR3 is TGTGCCAGCAGTTACATACCGGGGGGCCAAAAGAACACCGTCGTGCTGTTTTTT.

The rearrangement joins TRBV9 to TRBJ1-3, with D tentatively TRBD1 (5 bases). The CDR3 runs to 14 residues. Germline CDR1 SGDLS, CDR2 YYNGEE. Between the trimmed V and J ends, which lost 4 bases and 0 bases, there was a span of 8 bases. The CDR3 reads CASSPGPSGNTIYF. DNA for the CDR3: TGTGCCAGCAGCCCAGGGCCCTCTGGAAACACCATATATTTT.

The chain combines TRBV6-5 with TRBJ1-1; the D gene is possibly TRBD1 (5 bases). The CDR3 runs to 14 residues. Trimming cost V 6 bases and J 1 base, with 12 bases left between them. The V gene's germline CDR1 is MNHEY and CDR2 SVGAGI. The CDR3 here is CASRAGPTNTEAFF. Written as DNA, the CDR3 is TGTGCCAGCAGGGCGGGACCGACGAACACTGAAGCTTTCTTT.

V and J are TRBV24-1 and TRBJ2-5, with 9 nucleotides matching TRBD1. The J segment lost 5 bases and the V segment lost 0 bases, leaving 9 bases of the junction unmatched. This CDR3 is built from 17 residues. Germline CDR1 is KGHDR and CDR2 is SFDVKD. The CDR3 nucleotides read TGTGCCACCAGTGATTTGAGGCGGGACAGGGTTGATGAGACCCAGTACTTC. As protein: CATSDLRRDRVDETQYF.

This clone is a singleton in its sample. CDR3 DNA: TGTGCCAGCAGGCGGACAGGGCGCGGCTACACCTTC. Its protein is CASRRTGRGYTF. V usage is TRBV27 and J usage is TRBJ1-2; 8 positions match TRBD1. The CDR3 runs 12 residues. V lost 6 bases and J lost 8; bases outside the gene matches: 5. Germline CDR1 is MNHEY and CDR2 is SMNVEV (reference sequence).

The V and J genes are TRBV23-1 and TRBJ2-1; 9 bases are a match to TRBD2. TRBV23-1 is marked as an open reading frame, function uncertain. V dropped 1 base and J dropped 4; count of bases not matched to a gene: 14. The CDR3 totals 19 residues. CDR3 sequence reads: CASSQLGQSRTSEYNEQFF. The CDR3 region has the DNA TGCGCCAGCAGTCAATTAGGCCAGTCGCGGACTAGCGAATACAATGAGCAGTTCTTC.